The source of this TCR beta chain is a study of T cell repertoires in cytomegalovirus infection. Study background: Both CMV infection and a matching HLA type were indicated by public TCR beta signatures.

The germline V gene encodes CDR1 MDHEN and CDR2 SYDVKM. This CDR3 spans 16 amino acids. Trimming removed 6 bases from V and 0 bases from J, with 15 bases in between. This clonotype has at least ten counts. Its antigen is not known. Study results and limitations: The ex vivo response was dominated by HLA-C-restricted CMV-specific TCR beta clonotypes. Accumulated public TCR beta family frequency recognized individuals carrying CMV together with the relevant HLA.

TCRdb used MiXCR to reprocess the reads, holding one entry per CDR3 protein. The sample contains under 600,000 distinct CDR3 sequences, more than 15% of which appear only once. J is TRBJ1-3 and V is TRBV28; D call uncertain. The receptor was derived from a human donor in good health (CMV status not recorded). Some clones in this sample may be carry-over from other donors' samples. Source material: CD8+ T cells from PBMCs. Here the CDR3 reads CASSLPFLSSGNTIYF. The CDR3 region has the DNA TGTGCCAGCAGCTTACCTTTCCTCAGCTCTGGAAACACCATATATTTT.